A single sample gave rise to the 21 T cell receptor beta chains below, sequenced in a study of vaccination and CD4 T cells after COVID-19. For these TCRs, the target antigens are not known. Treatment reported: approximately 9-day PBMC culture with coronavirus spike peptide pools or control peptides (ViraFEST assay). Sequence data for DNA of cultured CD4+ T cells were generated by the Oncomine TCR Beta short-read assay. TCRdb reanalysed the PCR reads using MiXCR and keeps one entry per CDR3 protein. The table includes 10,000 to 11,000 distinct CDR3 sequences, approximately 60% detected once. Sample: CD4+ T cells from blood, cultured in vitro. The receptors were sampled from a human donor who had recovered from COVID-19.

The chain couples TRBV30 to TRBJ2-5; D is ambiguous. This CDR3 contains 11 residues. The V end was cut by 0 bases, the J end by 6 bases, with 5 bases between. Germline V lookup: CDR1 GTSNPN, CDR2 SVGIG (reference sequence). The CDR3 DNA follows: TGTGCCTGGAGTGTAACCCAGACCCAGTACTTC. It codes for CAWSVTQTQYF.

In this sample, this clonotype turned up a few times. The chain carries TRBV6-1 and TRBJ1-1; D is ambiguous. Trimming left V 5 bases short and J 1 base short, with 14 bases between. The CDR3 is 15 residues long. In germline, CDR1 is MNHNS, CDR2 SASEGT. CDR3 sequence: CASSQSGPTNTEAFF. In nucleotides, the CDR3 is TGTGCCAGCAGTCAGTCTGGGCCCACGAACACTGAAGCTTTCTTT.

This chain uses TRBV20-1 with TRBJ1-2, with D tentatively TRBD1 (5 bases). The CDR3 totals 13 residues. The V gene's germline CDR1 is DFQATT and CDR2 SNEGSKA (reference sequence). The CDR3 DNA is TGCAGGGGGAGCAAGGGGAAAGGCTGTGGCTACACCTTC. Protein product: CRGSKGKGCGYTF.

This chain joins TRBV20-1 and TRBJ2-2; TRBD1 agrees at 10 bases. The junction had 1 base not matched to a gene; V was cut back by 5 bases and J by 4 bases. Germline values: CDR1 DFQATT, CDR2 SNEGSKA (reference sequence). This CDR3 has 13 amino acids. The CDR3 DNA reads TGCAGTGCTGGACAGGGGGGCACCGGGGAGCTGTTTTTT. Translating it yields CSAGQGGTGELFF.

Remarks on this clonotype: In this CDR3 the conserved last residue, phenylalanine or tryptophan, is missing, so a read error is likely. V and J are TRBV11-3 and TRBJ2-1; D not certain. V dropped 2 bases and J dropped 8 bases, with 4 bases sitting between them. CDR3 length equals 11 residues. Germline V gene data show CDR1 as SGHNT and CDR2 as YENEEA. The CDR3 spells CASSLSYEQFC. DNA of the CDR3: TGTGCCAGCAGCTTAAGTTATGAGCAGTTCTGC.

This clonotype was detected only a few times. The V call is TRBV6-1, the J call TRBJ1-2; D uncertain. The CDR3 runs 13 residues. V was pared by 4 bases and J by 2 bases, with 8 bases between. Germline V gene sequence: CDR1 MNHNS, CDR2 SASEGT. This CDR3 reads CASSGSINYGYTF. The CDR3 DNA sequence: TGTGCCAGCAGTGGGTCAATAAACTATGGCTACACCTTC.

This clonotype was detected a few times. The chain joins TRBV11-2 to TRBJ1-1; no clear D gene. V was clipped by 1 base and J by 2 bases, with 2 bases between them. From germline, CDR1 is SGHAT and CDR2 FQNNGV. The CDR3 is made up of 12 amino acids. The CDR3 region is CASSLANTEAFF. In DNA form, the CDR3 reads TGTGCCAGCAGCTTAGCAAACACTGAAGCTTTCTTT.

This chain uses TRBV21-1 with TRBJ2-7; the table's TRBD1 call for D was not verified on the DNA. TRBV21-1 is shown as a pseudogene. The CDR3 is 17 residues long. The CDR3 sequence is CASIPLLRQGRRYEQYF. As DNA, the CDR3 is TGTGCCAGCATCCCACTACTCCGACAGGGAAGGAGGTACGAGCAGTACTTC.

The rearrangement links TRBV19 to TRBJ1-2, with no clear D. Looked up from germline, CDR1 is LNHDA and CDR2 is SQIVND (reference sequence). This CDR3 comprises 13 residues. Trimming took off 3 bases at V and 4 bases at J, with 9 bases between the two ends. The chain's CDR3 is CASSIGVGYGYTF. In nucleotides, the CDR3 is TGTGCCAGTAGTATCGGTGTCGGCTATGGCTACACCTTC.

CDR3 region: CSARDSRTSFQEQFF. As DNA, the CDR3 is TGCAGTGCTAGAGATTCCAGGACTAGCTTCCAGGAGCAGTTCTTC. The rearrangement uses TRBV20-1 and TRBJ2-1, with 8 bases that match TRBD2. J was trimmed by 10 bases and V by 0 bases; bases with no gene match: 11. The CDR3 spans 15 residues. Looked up from germline, CDR1 is DFQATT and CDR2 is SNEGSKA (reference sequence).

This clonotype is labeled large. This chain joins TRBV20-1 and TRBJ1-2; D remains ambiguous. In germline, CDR1 is DFQATT, CDR2 SNEGSKA (reference sequence). V was cut by 3 bases and J by 0 bases, with 5 bases left in between. The CDR3 has 12 amino acids. CDR3: CSARGANYGYTF. The CDR3 nucleotides read TGCAGTGCTAGGGGTGCTAACTATGGCTACACCTTC.

The chain employs TRBV12-5 and TRBJ1-2, with a tentative D call TRBD1 (5 bases). The CDR3 has 14 amino acids. The V and J ends lost 1 base and 8 bases respectively, with 14 bases between them. CDR1 is LGHNT, CDR2 FRNRAP, per germline. CDR3: CASGLAPRVGGYTF. The CDR3 DNA reads TGTGCTAGTGGTTTGGCCCCCAGGGTGGGGGGCTACACCTTC. The entire variable domain, with the rest obtained from reference TRBV12-5 and TRBJ1-2, is as follows: DARVTQTPRHKVTEMGQEVTMRCQPILGHNTVFWYRQTMMQGLELLAYFRNRAPLDDSGMPKDRFSAEMPDATLATLKIQPSEPRDSAVYFCASGLAPRVGGYTFGSGTRLTVV.

The gene calls are TRBV7-2 and TRBJ2-7, with unresolved D. CDR1 and CDR2 (germline): SGHTA, FQGNSA. There are 13 residues in the CDR3. V dropped 1 base and J dropped 3 bases, with 7 bases sitting between them. The CDR3 reads CASSLVQSYEQYF. In DNA, the CDR3 is TGTGCCAGCAGCTTAGTTCAGAGCTACGAGCAGTACTTC.

The CDR3 coding sequence is TGTGCCAGCAGGACCGGACTAGACTATGAGCAGTTCTTC. This codes for CASRTGLDYEQFF. This chain joins TRBV12-3 or TRBV12-4 and TRBJ2-1, with TRBD2 matching 7 bases. The CDR3 length is 13 residues. Trimming removed 6 bases from V and 8 bases from J; junction bases left unmatched: 7.

This chain uses TRBV7-3 with TRBJ2-1; 7 nucleotides line up with TRBD1. V lost 4 bases to trimming and J lost 1 base; unmatched junction nucleotides: 4. The CDR3 sequence is 15 residues long. The V gene's germline CDR1 is SGHTA and CDR2 FQGTGA. The CDR3 region has the DNA TGTGCCAGCAGCTCCGACAGGGCTTCCTACAATGAGCAGTTCTTC. It encodes CASSSDRASYNEQFF. Full variable domain (rest looked up from reference TRBV7-3 and TRBJ2-1): GAGVSQTPSNKVTEKGKYVELRCDPISGHTALYWYRQSLGQGPEFLIYFQGTGAADDSGLPNDRFFAVRPEGSVSTLKIQRTERGDSAVYLCASSSDRASYNEQFFGPGTRLTVL.

V usage is TRBV7-8 and J usage is TRBJ1-1, with 7 bases matching TRBD1. The germline V gene has CDR1 SGHVS and CDR2 FQNEAQ. The CDR3 spans 14 residues. After removal of 2 bases from V and 5 bases from J, the junction contained 5 bases not matched to a gene. CDR3 nucleotides: TGTGCCAGCAGCTTATACAGGGGAACGACTGAAGCTTTCTTT. It yields the protein CASSLYRGTTEAFF.

This chain connects TRBV12-3 or TRBV12-4 to TRBJ2-2; possible D gene TRBD1, 5 bases. This CDR3 region has 15 residues. V was pared by 1 base and J by 4 bases, with 10 bases between. The CDR3 DNA is TGTGCCAGCAGTTTAGGGCAGGGCGGCACCGGGGAGCTGTTTTTT. This encodes CASSLGQGGTGELFF.

This clonotype was counted only a few times. The chain combines TRBV12-5 with TRBJ2-2; maybe TRBD1 (5 bases). From germline, CDR1 is LGHNT and CDR2 FRNRAP. This CDR3 has 11 residues. Between the trimmed V and J ends, which lost 7 bases and 6 bases, there was a span of 6 bases. The CDR3 DNA is TGTGCTAGTGTGGGGCCCGGGGAGCTGTTTTTT. It codes for CASVGPGELFF.

The table lists this clonotype with a count of one. The chain recombines TRBV27 with TRBJ1-1; unclear D gene. CDR3 length equals 13 residues. Trimming left V 5 bases short and J 4 bases short, with 11 bases between. Germline CDR1 is MNHEY and CDR2 is SMNVEV (reference sequence). The CDR3 loop is CASSPRMGTEAFF. The DNA of the CDR3 is TGTGCCAGCAGTCCCAGAATGGGCACTGAAGCTTTCTTT.

This clonotype was observed a handful of times. The V and J genes are TRBV27 and TRBJ1-1; D gene unclear. The CDR3 loop spans 15 amino acids. Germline-derived CDR1 and CDR2 are MNHEY and SMNVEV (reference sequence). V was pared by 5 bases and J by 1 base, with 14 bases between. DNA of the CDR3: TGTGCCAGCAGTCCCTCTGTGCCCTCGAACACTGAAGCTTTCTTT. Translating gives CASSPSVPSNTEAFF.

The V gene is TRBV20-1, the J gene TRBJ1-4, with D unclear. Trimming cost V 5 bases and J 7 bases, with 11 bases left between them. The CDR3 has 12 residues. Germline lookup yields CDR1 DFQATT and CDR2 SNEGSKA (reference sequence). CDR3 in DNA: TGCAGTGCTCCAGGTCCTACTGAAAAACTGTTTTTT. This encodes CSAPGPTEKLFF.